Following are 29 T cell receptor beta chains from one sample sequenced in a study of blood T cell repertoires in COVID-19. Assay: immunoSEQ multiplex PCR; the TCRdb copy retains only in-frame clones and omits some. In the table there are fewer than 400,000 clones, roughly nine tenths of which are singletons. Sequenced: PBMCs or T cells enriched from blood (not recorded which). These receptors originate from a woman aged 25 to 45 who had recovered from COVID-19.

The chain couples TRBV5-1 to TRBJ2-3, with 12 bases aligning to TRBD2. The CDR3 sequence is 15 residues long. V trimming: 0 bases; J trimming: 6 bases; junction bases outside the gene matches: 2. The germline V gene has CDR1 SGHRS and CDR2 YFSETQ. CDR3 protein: CASSLALAGGDTQYF. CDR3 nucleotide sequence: TGCGCCAGCAGCTTGGCACTAGCGGGGGGTGATACGCAGTATTTT.

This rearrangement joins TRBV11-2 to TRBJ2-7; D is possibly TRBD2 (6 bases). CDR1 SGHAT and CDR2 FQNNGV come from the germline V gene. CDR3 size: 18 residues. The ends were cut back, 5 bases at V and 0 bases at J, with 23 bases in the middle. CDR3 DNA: TGTGCCAGCAGCCCGATCCACCGCGGACGGGGGAGCTCCTACGAGCAGTACTTC. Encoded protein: CASSPIHRGRGSSYEQYF.

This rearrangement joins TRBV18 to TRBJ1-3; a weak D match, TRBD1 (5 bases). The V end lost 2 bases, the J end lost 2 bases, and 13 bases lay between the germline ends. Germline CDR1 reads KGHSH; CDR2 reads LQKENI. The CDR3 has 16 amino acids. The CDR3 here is CASSPTPTAAGNTIYF. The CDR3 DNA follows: TGTGCCAGCTCACCAACGCCGACAGCCGCTGGAAACACCATATATTTT.

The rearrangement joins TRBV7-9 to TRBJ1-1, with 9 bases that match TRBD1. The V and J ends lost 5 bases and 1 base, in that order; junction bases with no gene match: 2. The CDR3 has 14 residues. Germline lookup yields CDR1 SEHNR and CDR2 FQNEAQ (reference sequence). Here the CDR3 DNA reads TGTGCCAGCAGCAAGACAGGGGGGAACACTGAAGCTTTCTTT. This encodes CASSKTGGNTEAFF. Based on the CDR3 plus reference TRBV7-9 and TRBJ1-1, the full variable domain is DTGVSQNPRHKITKRGQNVTFRCDPISEHNRLYWYRQTLGQGPEFLTYFQNEAQLEKSRLLSDRFSAERPKGSFSTLEIQRTEQGDSAMYLCASSKTGGNTEAFFGQGTRLTVV.

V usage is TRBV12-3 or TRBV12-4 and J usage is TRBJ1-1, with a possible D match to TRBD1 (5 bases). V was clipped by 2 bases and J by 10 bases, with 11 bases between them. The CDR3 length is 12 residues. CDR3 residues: CASSLLTGGAFF. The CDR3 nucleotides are TGTGCCAGCAGTTTATTAACGGGGGGAGCTTTCTTT.

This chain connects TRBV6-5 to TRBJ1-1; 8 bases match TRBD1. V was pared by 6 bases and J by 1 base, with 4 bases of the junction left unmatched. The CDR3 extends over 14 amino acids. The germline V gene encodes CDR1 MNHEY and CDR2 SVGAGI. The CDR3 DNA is TGTGCCAGCAGCCGGACAGGGACGAACACTGAAGCTTTCTTT. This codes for CASSRTGTNTEAFF.

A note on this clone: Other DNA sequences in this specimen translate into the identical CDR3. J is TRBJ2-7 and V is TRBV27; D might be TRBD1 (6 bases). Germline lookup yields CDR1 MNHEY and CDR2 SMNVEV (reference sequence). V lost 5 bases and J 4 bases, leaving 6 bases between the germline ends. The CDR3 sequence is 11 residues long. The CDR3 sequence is CASSQGYEQYF. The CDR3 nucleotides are TGTGCCAGCAGTCAGGGGTACGAGCAGTACTTC.

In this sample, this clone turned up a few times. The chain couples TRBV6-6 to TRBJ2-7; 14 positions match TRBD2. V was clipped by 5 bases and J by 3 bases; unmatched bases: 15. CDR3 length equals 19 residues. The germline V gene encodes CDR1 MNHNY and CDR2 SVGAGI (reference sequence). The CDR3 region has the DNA TGTGCCAGCAGTCAATTAGGGACTAGCGGGGGCCTTGAACTCTACGAGCAGTACTTC. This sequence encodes CASSQLGTSGGLELYEQYF.

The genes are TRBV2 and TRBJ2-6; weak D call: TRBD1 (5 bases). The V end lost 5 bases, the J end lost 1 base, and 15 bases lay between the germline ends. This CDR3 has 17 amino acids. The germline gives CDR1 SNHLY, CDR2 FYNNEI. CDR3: CASSTGLSRSGANVLTF. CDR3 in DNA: TGTGCCAGCAGTACAGGTCTGTCCAGGTCTGGGGCCAACGTCCTGACTTTC.

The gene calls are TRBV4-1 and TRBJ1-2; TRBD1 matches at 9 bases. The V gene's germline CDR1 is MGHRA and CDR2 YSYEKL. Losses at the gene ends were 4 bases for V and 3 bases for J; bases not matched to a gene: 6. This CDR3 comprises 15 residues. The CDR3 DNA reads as TGCGCCAGCAGCCCCTCCGGGACAGGGTACTATGGCTACACCTTC. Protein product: CASSPSGTGYYGYTF.

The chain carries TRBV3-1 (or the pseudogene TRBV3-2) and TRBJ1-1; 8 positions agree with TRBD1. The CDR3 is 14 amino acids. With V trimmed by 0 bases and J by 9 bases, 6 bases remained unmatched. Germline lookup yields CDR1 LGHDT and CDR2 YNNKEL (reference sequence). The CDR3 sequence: CASSQDRWTGKAFF. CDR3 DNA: TGTGCCAGCAGCCAAGACCGGTGGACAGGGAAAGCTTTCTTT.

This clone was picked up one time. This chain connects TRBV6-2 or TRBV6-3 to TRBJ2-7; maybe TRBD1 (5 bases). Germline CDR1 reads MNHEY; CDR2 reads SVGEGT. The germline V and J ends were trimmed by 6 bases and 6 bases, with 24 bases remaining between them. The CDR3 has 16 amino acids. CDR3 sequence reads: CASSFPLQELTFEQYF. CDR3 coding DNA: TGTGCCAGCAGCTTCCCCCTACAGGAGCTAACCTTCGAGCAGTACTTC.

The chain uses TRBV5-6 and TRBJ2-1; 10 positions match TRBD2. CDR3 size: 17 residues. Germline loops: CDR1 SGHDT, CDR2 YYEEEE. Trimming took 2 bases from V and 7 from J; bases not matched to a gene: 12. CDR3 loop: CASSFPSGGVLRNEQFF. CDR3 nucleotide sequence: TGTGCCAGCAGCTTTCCCAGCGGGGGGGTTCTACGGAATGAGCAGTTCTTC.

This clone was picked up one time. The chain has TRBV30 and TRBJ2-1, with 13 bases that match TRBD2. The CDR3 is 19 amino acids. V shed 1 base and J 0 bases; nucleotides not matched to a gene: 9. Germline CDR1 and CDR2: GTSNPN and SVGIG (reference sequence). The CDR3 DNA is TGTGCCTGGAGTGCAGGACGGACTAGCGGGGGATACTCCTACAATGAGCAGTTCTTC. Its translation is CAWSAGRTSGGYSYNEQFF.

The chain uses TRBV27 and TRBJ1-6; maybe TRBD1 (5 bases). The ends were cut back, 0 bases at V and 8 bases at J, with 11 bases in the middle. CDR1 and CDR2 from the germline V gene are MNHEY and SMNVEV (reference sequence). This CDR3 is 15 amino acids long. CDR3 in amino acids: CASSLSSAGHSPLHF. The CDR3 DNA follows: TGTGCCAGCAGTTTATCTTCAGCGGGGCATTCACCCCTCCACTTT.

CDR3 sequence (DNA): TGTGCCAGCAGCTTAGCCGGGGGTGATCTCTACACCTTC. As protein: CASSLAGGDLYTF. The genes are TRBV11-2 and TRBJ1-2; possible D gene TRBD1, 5 bases. With 1 base removed from V and 10 bases from J, the gap between germline ends came to 13 bases. CDR1 is SGHAT, CDR2 FQNNGV, per germline. CDR3 length: 13 amino acids.

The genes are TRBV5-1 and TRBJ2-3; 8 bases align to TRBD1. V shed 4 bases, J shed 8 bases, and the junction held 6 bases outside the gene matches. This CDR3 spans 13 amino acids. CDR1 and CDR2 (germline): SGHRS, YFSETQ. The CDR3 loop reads CASSPIDRGTQYF. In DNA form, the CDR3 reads TGCGCCAGCAGCCCCATAGACAGGGGTACGCAGTATTTT.

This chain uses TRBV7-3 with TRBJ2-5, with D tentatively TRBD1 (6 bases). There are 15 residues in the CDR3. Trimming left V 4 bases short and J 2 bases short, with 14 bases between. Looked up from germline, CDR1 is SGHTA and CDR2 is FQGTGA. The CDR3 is CASSSVSRGQETQYF. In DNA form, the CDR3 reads TGTGCCAGCAGCTCGGTATCAAGGGGGCAAGAGACCCAGTACTTC.

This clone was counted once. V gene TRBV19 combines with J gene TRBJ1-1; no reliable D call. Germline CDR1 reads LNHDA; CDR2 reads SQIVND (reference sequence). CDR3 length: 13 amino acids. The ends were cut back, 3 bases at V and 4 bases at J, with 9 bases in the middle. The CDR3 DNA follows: TGTGCCAGTAGTATGAGTGGTATCACTGAAGCTTTCTTT. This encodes CASSMSGITEAFF.

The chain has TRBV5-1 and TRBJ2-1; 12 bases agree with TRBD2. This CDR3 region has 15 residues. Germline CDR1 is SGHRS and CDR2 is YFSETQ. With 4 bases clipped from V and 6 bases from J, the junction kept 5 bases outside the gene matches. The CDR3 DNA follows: TGCGCCAGCAGCCTAGCGGGGGGGTACGTCAATGAGCAGTTCTTC. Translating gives CASSLAGGYVNEQFF.

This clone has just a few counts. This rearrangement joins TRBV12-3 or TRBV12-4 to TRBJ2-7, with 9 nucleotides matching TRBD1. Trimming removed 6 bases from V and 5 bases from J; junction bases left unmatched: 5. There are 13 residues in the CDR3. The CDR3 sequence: CASSLRTGDEQYF. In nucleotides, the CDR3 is TGTGCCAGCAGCTTGAGGACAGGGGACGAGCAGTACTTC.

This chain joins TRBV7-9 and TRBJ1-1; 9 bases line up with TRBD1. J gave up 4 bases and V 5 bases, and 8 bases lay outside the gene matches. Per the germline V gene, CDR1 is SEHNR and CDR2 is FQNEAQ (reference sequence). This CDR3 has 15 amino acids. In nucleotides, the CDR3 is TGTGCCAGCAGCCCCCGACAGGGGGGGATCACTGAAGCTTTCTTT. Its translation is CASSPRQGGITEAFF. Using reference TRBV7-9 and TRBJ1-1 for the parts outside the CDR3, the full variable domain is DTGVSQNPRHKITKRGQNVTFRCDPISEHNRLYWYRQTLGQGPEFLTYFQNEAQLEKSRLLSDRFSAERPKGSFSTLEIQRTEQGDSAMYLCASSPRQGGITEAFFGQGTRLTVV.

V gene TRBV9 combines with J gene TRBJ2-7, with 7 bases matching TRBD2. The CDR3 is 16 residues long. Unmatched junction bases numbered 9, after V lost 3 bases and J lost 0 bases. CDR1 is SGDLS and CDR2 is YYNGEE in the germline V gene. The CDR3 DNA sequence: TGTGCCAGCAGCGCAAGGAGCGGGGTGAGCTCCTACGAGCAGTACTTC. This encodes CASSARSGVSSYEQYF.

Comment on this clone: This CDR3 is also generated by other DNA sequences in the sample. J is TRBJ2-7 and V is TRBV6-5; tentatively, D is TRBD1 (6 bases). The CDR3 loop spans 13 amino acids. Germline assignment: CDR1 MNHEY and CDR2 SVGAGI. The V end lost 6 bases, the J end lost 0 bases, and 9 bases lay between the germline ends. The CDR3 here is CASSPRGSYEQYF. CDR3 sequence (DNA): TGTGCCAGCAGCCCCAGGGGCTCCTACGAGCAGTACTTC.

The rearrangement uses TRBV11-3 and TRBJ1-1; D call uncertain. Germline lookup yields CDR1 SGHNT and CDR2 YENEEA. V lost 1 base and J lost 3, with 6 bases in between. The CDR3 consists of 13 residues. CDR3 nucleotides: TGTGCCAGCAGCTTAGCTGGAGACACTGAAGCTTTCTTT. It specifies CASSLAGDTEAFF.

The CDR3 loop reads CASSYSRSSKNIQYF. The CDR3 bases are TGTGCCAGCAGTTACTCCCGGAGCTCCAAAAACATTCAGTACTTC. The rearrangement uses TRBV6-5 and TRBJ2-4, with unresolved D. This CDR3 has 15 residues. Trimming took 0 bases from V and 2 from J, leaving 8 bases between them. The V gene's germline CDR1 is MNHEY and CDR2 SVGAGI.

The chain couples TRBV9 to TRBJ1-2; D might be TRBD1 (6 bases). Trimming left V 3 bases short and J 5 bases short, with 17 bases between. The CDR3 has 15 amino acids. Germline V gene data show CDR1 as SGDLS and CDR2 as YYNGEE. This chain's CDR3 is CASSAHRARRYGYTF. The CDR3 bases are TGTGCCAGCAGCGCCCACAGGGCCCGGCGGTATGGCTACACCTTC. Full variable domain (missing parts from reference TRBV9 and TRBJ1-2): DSGVTQTPKHLITATGQRVTLRCSPRSGDLSVYWYQQSLDQGLQFLIQYYNGEERAKGNILERFSAQQFPDLHSELNLSSLELGDSALYFCASSAHRARRYGYTFGSGTRLTVV.

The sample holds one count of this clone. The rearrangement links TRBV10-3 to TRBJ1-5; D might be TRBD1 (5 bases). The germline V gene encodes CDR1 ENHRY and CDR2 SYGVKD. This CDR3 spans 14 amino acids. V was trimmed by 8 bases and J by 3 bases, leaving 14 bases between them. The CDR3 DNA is TGTGCCATCCAGGGAGGGGATATCAATCAGCCCCAGCATTTT. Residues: CAIQGGDINQPQHF.

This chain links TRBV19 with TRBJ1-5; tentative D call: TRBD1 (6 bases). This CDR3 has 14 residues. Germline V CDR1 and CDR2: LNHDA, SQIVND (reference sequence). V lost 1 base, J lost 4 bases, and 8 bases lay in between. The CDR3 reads CASSIGTANQPQHF. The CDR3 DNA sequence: TGTGCCAGTAGTATAGGGACAGCAAATCAGCCCCAGCATTTT. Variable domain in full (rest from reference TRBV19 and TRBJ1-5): DGGITQSPKYLFRKEGQNVTLSCEQNLNHDAMYWYRQDPGQGLRLIYYSQIVNDFQKGDIAEGYSVSREKKESFPLTVTSAQKNPTAFYLCASSIGTANQPQHFGDGTRLSIL.